A selection of T cell receptor beta chains follows, all from one sample in a study of cytomegalovirus exposure and HLA in healthy donors. The assay was immunoSEQ multiplex PCR, and TCRdb's table has in-frame clones only and misses some. The data contain 52,000 or so clones, around 73% of them singletons. The sample comprised PBMCs. Receptors originate from a woman between 40 and 50 years old in good health and CMV-seropositive. Both conserved end residues are part of each CDR3. Each record gives: V gene, clone size, D gene, J gene, CDR3 protein, CDR3 DNA. A D gene is named only where the DNA matches it firmly. Size values are once, few and many counts, or a class for expanded clones, and some rows have none.

>TRBV7-9|.|.|TRBJ2-7
CASSRGQTNDEQYF
TGTGCCAGCAGCCGTGGACAGACAAACGACGAGCAGTACTTC
>TRBV30|.|.|TRBJ1-1
CAWSVGQMNTEAFF
TGTGCCTGGAGTGTTGGACAGATGAACACTGAAGCTTTCTTT
>TRBV15|.|TRBD2|TRBJ2-2
CATSSWTSGGVDTGELFF
TGTGCCACCAGCAGCTGGACTAGCGGGGGGGTTGACACCGGGGAGCTGTTTTTT
>TRBV7-2|few|TRBD1|TRBJ1-3
CASSSRGTGDTIYF
TGTGCCAGCAGCTCTAGGGGGACAGGGGACACCATATATTTT
>TRBV2|.|TRBD1|TRBJ2-7
CASRLTWTGLSEQYF
TGTGCCAGCAGACTCACCTGGACAGGGCTAAGCGAGCAGTACTTC
>TRBV19|.|TRBD1|TRBJ1-5
CASSAGTGGQPQHF
TGTGCCAGTAGCGCCGGGACAGGGGGTCAGCCCCAGCATTTT
>TRBV19|.|.|TRBJ1-1
CASSIEAGRGTEAFF
TGTGCCAGTAGTATAGAGGCAGGCCGTGGGACTGAAGCTTTCTTT
>TRBV4-3|.|TRBD1|TRBJ1-2
CASSQGDSHLPHGYTF
TGCGCCAGCAGCCAAGGGGACAGCCACCTCCCTCACGGCTACACCTTC
>TRBV7-2|.|TRBD1|TRBJ1-6
CASRPDRTNSPLHF
TGTGCCAGCAGACCGGACAGGACGAATTCACCCCTCCACTTT
>TRBV27|.|.|TRBJ1-2
CASSMEGFNYGYTF
TGTGCCAGCAGTATGGAGGGGTTTAACTATGGCTACACCTTC
>TRBV5-1|.|TRBD1|TRBJ1-2
CASSRDRTGDGYTF
TGCGCCAGCTCTAGGGATAGGACAGGGGACGGCTACACCTTC
>TRBV12-2|.|.|TRBJ2-7
CASRSVGTGRVYEQYF
TGTGCAAGTCGCTCAGTGGGAACAGGGAGGGTCTACGAGCAGTACTTC
>TRBV27|.|.|TRBJ2-7
CASSLTLNRVEQYF
TGTGCCAGCAGTTTAACACTTAACAGGGTCGAGCAGTACTTC
>TRBV28|.|TRBD1|TRBJ1-5
CASRSTEKQGAAGQPQHF
TGTGCCAGCAGATCGACTGAAAAACAGGGGGCTGCGGGGCAGCCCCAGCATTTT
>TRBV5-1|few|TRBD1|TRBJ2-1
CASKGTGNIEQFF
TGCGCCAGCAAAGGGACAGGGAATATTGAGCAGTTCTTC
>TRBV2|.|.|TRBJ2-7
CASRESRDTRSYEQYF
TGTGCCAGCAGGGAGTCCCGGGACACCAGGTCCTACGAGCAGTACTTC
>TRBV7-9|.|TRBD1|TRBJ1-5
CASSHHRDRGNQPQHF
TGTGCCAGCAGCCACCACCGGGACAGGGGGAACCAGCCCCAGCATTTT
>TRBV6-1|.|.|TRBJ1-1
CASSGGRVQGTEAFF
TGTGCCAGCAGTGGAGGGAGGGTACAGGGTACTGAAGCTTTCTTT
>TRBV2|.|.|TRBJ1-6
CASSLSETYNSPLHF
TGTGCCAGCAGCCTCTCGGAGACCTATAATTCACCCCTCCACTTT
>TRBV11-2|.|.|TRBJ1-1
CASSLQGGRGSEAFF
TGTGCCAGCAGCTTACAGGGCGGGCGGGGGTCTGAAGCTTTCTTT
>TRBV11-2|.|.|TRBJ2-5
CASRAGLPQETQYF
TGTGCCAGCAGGGCCGGGTTGCCCCAAGAGACCCAGTACTTC
>TRBV28|.|.|TRBJ1-2
CASSLTPRGGGYTF
TGTGCCAGCAGTTTAACTCCTAGGGGGGGCGGCTACACCTTC
>TRBV30|.|.|TRBJ2-2
CASDSTGELFF
TGTGCCTCAGACAGTACCGGGGAGCTGTTTTTT
>TRBV5-4|.|TRBD1|TRBJ1-4
CASSGGDRAAGEKLFF
TGTGCCAGCAGCGGAGGAGACAGGGCCGCGGGTGAAAAACTGTTTTTT
>TRBV10-1|.|TRBD1|TRBJ1-2
CASFGTGGPSNYGYTF
TGCGCCAGCTTCGGGACAGGGGGCCCTTCTAACTATGGCTACACCTTC
>TRBV14|.|.|TRBJ2-7
CASSQDKRVEKYEQYF
TGTGCCAGCAGCCAAGACAAGAGGGTAGAGAAATACGAGCAGTACTTC
>TRBV29-1|.|.|TRBJ1-1
CSVPGLTNTEAFF
TGCAGCGTCCCGGGACTCACGAACACTGAAGCTTTCTTT
>TRBV14|.|.|TRBJ2-7
CASSQGDTGSYEQYF
TGTGCCAGCAGCCAAGGGGACACCGGGTCCTACGAGCAGTACTTC
>TRBV10-3|.|TRBD2|TRBJ2-1
CASKPSGGHNEQFF
TGTGCCTCCAAGCCTAGCGGGGGACACAATGAGCAGTTCTTC
>TRBV10-3|.|.|TRBJ1-3
CAISVGQGPSRTIYF
TGTGCCATCAGTGTGGGGCAGGGGCCCTCCCGCACCATATATTTT
>TRBV5-6|.|.|TRBJ1-4
CASSFAGGDEKLFF
TGTGCCAGCAGCTTTGCCGGGGGGGATGAAAAACTGTTTTTT
>TRBV10-2|.|TRBD2|TRBJ2-5
CASRGGAGVGETQYF
TGCGCCAGCAGGGGGGGAGCGGGGGTGGGGGAGACCCAGTACTTC
>TRBV7-6|.|.|TRBJ2-1
CASSLGRVGDEQFF
TGTGCCAGCAGCTTAGGGAGGGTCGGGGATGAGCAGTTCTTC
>TRBV21-1|medium-sized|.|TRBJ1-2
CASSKGTGKEDYGYTF
TGTGCCAGCAGCAAAGGGACAGGGAAGGAAGACTATGGCTACACCTTC
>TRBV28|.|TRBD1|TRBJ1-1
CASNRGYTEAFF
TGTGCCAGCAACAGGGGGTACACTGAAGCTTTCTTT
>TRBV5-6|.|TRBD1|TRBJ1-2
CASSSGQAIYGYTF
TGTGCCAGCAGCTCAGGACAGGCCATCTATGGCTACACCTTC
>TRBV10-3|once|TRBD2|TRBJ2-3
CAIAGLAGSTDTQYF
TGTGCCATCGCGGGACTAGCGGGAAGCACAGATACGCAGTATTTT
>TRBV5-1|.|.|TRBJ1-1
CASSLSGMDTEAFF
TGCGCCAGCAGCTTGAGCGGGATGGACACTGAAGCTTTCTTT
>TRBV29-1|few|TRBD1|TRBJ2-3
CSVDGPDRGQFWSTDTQYF
TGCAGCGTTGATGGTCCGGACAGGGGGCAATTTTGGAGCACAGATACGCAGTATTTT
>TRBV7-3|.|.|TRBJ2-5
CASSSQGRETQYF
TGTGCCAGCAGCTCGCAGGGTAGGGAGACCCAGTACTTC
>TRBV4-2|.|.|TRBJ2-5
CASSQRDSILIETQYF
TGTGCCAGCAGCCAACGGGACTCAATCCTCATTGAGACCCAGTACTTC
>TRBV6-1|.|.|TRBJ1-2
CASSREQDYGYTF
TGTGCCAGCAGTCGGGAGCAGGACTATGGCTACACCTTC
>TRBV28|once|.|TRBJ1-6
CASSPAGSDNSPLHF
TGTGCCAGCAGCCCCGCAGGGTCGGATAATTCACCCCTCCACTTT
>TRBV11-2|once|.|TRBJ2-5
CASSLDRAEETQYF
TGTGCCAGCAGCTTAGACAGGGCGGAAGAGACCCAGTACTTC
>TRBV6-5|.|.|TRBJ1-5
CASRRDRYSNQPQHF
TGTGCCAGCAGGCGAGACAGGTATAGCAATCAGCCCCAGCATTTT
>TRBV10-1|.|.|TRBJ2-1
CASSSPGGPYNEQFF
TGCGCCAGCAGTTCCCCAGGGGGGCCCTACAATGAGCAGTTCTTC
>TRBV11-2|.|TRBD2|TRBJ2-7
CASSANTRTSAHEQYF
TGTGCCAGCAGCGCCAACACACGGACTAGCGCCCACGAGCAGTACTTC
>TRBV27|.|.|TRBJ2-1
CASSLSRLPDNEQFF
TGTGCCAGCAGTTTATCGAGGCTACCAGACAATGAGCAGTTCTTC
>TRBV6-5|.|TRBD1|TRBJ1-2
CASSLIPDRASGYTF
TGTGCCAGCAGCCTCATACCGGACAGGGCGTCGGGCTACACCTTC
>TRBV27|.|TRBD1|TRBJ1-2
CASRKPGGGYGYTF
TGTGCCAGCAGAAAACCAGGGGGCGGCTATGGCTACACCTTC
>TRBV6-1|.|TRBD1|TRBJ2-2
CASSADRATLSNTGELFF
TGTGCCAGCAGTGCTGACAGGGCAACCCTATCCAACACCGGGGAGCTGTTTTTT
>TRBV7-3|.|.|TRBJ2-1
CASSLTGAREQFF
TGTGCCAGCAGCTTAACAGGGGCTCGGGAGCAGTTCTTC
>TRBV28|.|.|TRBJ2-7
CASSPAGLGRYEQYF
TGTGCCAGCAGTCCTGCGGGCCTAGGACGCTACGAGCAGTACTTC
>TRBV4-3|.|TRBD2|TRBJ2-2
CASSQDRLAGGPVGELFF
TGCGCCAGCAGCCAAGATCGACTAGCGGGGGGGCCAGTTGGGGAGCTGTTTTTT
>TRBV5-4|once|TRBD2|TRBJ2-1
CASSPPRGAYNEQFF
TGTGCCAGCAGCCCCCCGCGGGGGGCCTACAATGAGCAGTTCTTC
>TRBV5-1|.|.|TRBJ1-1
CASKEDTEAFF
TGCGCCAGCAAGGAGGACACTGAAGCTTTCTTT
>TRBV6-1|.|TRBD1|TRBJ1-2
CASSELGTGDYGYTF
TGTGCCAGCAGTGAATTGGGGACAGGGGACTATGGCTACACCTTC
>TRBV18|.|.|TRBJ1-6
CASSPSGGNSPLHF
TGTGCCAGCTCACCATCCGGGGGGAATTCACCCCTCCACTTT